This TCR beta chain was identified during a study of blood T cell repertoires in COVID-19. On the study more broadly: The origin of the acute and convalescent COVID-19 samples was the United States, Italy and Spain. T cells, B-cell-depleted T cells, or PBMCs provided the cDNA or gDNA that served as material.

In the authors' workflow: By means of reference gene primer amplification, nucleated cell counts were estimated. Using immunoSEQ multiplex PCR, the repertoire was profiled, and TCRdb retains in-frame clones only, with some absent. The D gene and trimming were derived from the DNA, and the V and J assignments and clone size from that table. The sample holds roughly 120,000 clones; about 85% are singletons and the top ten take about 2%. This clone appeared a few times. In germline, CDR1 is LGHDT, CDR2 YNNKEL (reference sequence). V was shortened by 3 bases and J by 3 bases, with 14 bases between the two germline ends. This CDR3 is 15 amino acids long.

The sequence was collected from a man aged 65-85 years with acute or convalescent COVID-19. The specimen sequenced was peripheral blood. The V gene is TRBV3-1 (or the pseudogene TRBV3-2), the J gene TRBJ1-2; D may be TRBD1 (5 bases). The CDR3 here is CASSQSVGGYYGYTF. CDR3 coding DNA: TGTGCCAGCAGCCAGTCGGTGGGGGGGTACTATGGCTACACCTTC.